This entry concerns a single T cell receptor (beta chain). This CDR3 comprises 13 residues. V was pared by 4 bases and J by 9 bases, with 13 bases between. Germline V gene sequence: CDR1 MNHEY, CDR2 SMNVEV (reference sequence). The data derive from a study of shared T cell receptors in the human thymus. TCRdb's copy holds only in-frame clones and misses some; the assay was immunoSEQ multiplex PCR. The data show 700,000 or so clones, 80% to 90% seen once. This sample also appeared in a second study, on human thymus T cells. That investigation notes: The study used thymus tissue resected during corrective heart surgery.

This chain uses TRBV27 with TRBJ2-1; TRBD1 might be the D (5 bases). This TCR came from a girl in the first two years of life with a congenital heart defect. Input material: thymocytes. The CDR3 here is CASSSPVGPEQFF. CDR3 coding DNA: TGTGCCAGCAGTTCCCCCGTGGGGCCTGAGCAGTTCTTC.